This T cell receptor (beta chain) stems from a study of blood T cell repertoires in COVID-19. After removal of 3 bases from V and 4 bases from J, the junction contained 8 bases not matched to a gene. Germline V CDR1 and CDR2: MNHEY, SMNVEV (reference sequence). CDR3 length: 16 amino acids. Clones were sequenced by immunoSEQ multiplex PCR, and TCRdb holds only the in-frame ones, with some missing. The sample lists around 150,000 clones, more than 60% seen once, with roughly 9% in the top ten. The V gene is TRBV27, the J gene TRBJ2-2; 7 nucleotides agree with TRBD2. This TCR was sampled from a woman between 50 and 59 years old with active or convalescent COVID-19. Sequenced material: peripheral blood. The CDR3 sequence: CASSFSSGSLTGELFF. The CDR3 DNA follows: TGTGCCAGCAGTTTTTCTAGCGGTAGCCTCACCGGGGAGCTGTTTTTT.